The 21 T cell receptor beta chains in this list originate from one sample, sequenced in a study of blood T cell repertoires in COVID-19. The data were produced by immunoSEQ multiplex PCR, yet TCRdb's version contains in-frame clones alone and is incomplete. The sample has 140,000 to 150,000 clones, roughly 87% seen once. Specimen: peripheral blood. These receptors were collected from a human donor in a cohort sampled during active COVID-19.

This clone was counted between two and nine times. The gene calls are TRBV6-6 and TRBJ1-2; tentatively, D is TRBD1 (5 bases). The CDR3 totals 16 residues. The V gene lost 2 bases and the J gene lost 6 bases, with 19 bases spanning the gap. Germline V lookup: CDR1 MNHNY, CDR2 SVGAGI (reference sequence). DNA for the CDR3: TGTGCCAGCAGTTACCCCGCGGCAGGGAGGTTCGATGGCTACACCTTC. This gives the protein CASSYPAAGRFDGYTF.

This chain joins TRBV9 and TRBJ2-3, with TRBD2 as a possible D gene (6 bases). Germline CDR1 SGDLS, CDR2 YYNGEE. V was shortened by 6 bases and J by 0 bases, with 14 bases between the two germline ends. The CDR3 is 15 amino acids. In DNA, the CDR3 is TGTGCCAGCACCCCGGGACTCCAAAGCACAGATACGCAGTATTTT. Amino acid sequence: CASTPGLQSTDTQYF. Full variable domain (missing parts from reference TRBV9 and TRBJ2-3): DSGVTQTPKHLITATGQRVTLRCSPRSGDLSVYWYQQSLDQGLQFLIQYYNGEERAKGNILERFSAQQFPDLHSELNLSSLELGDSALYFCASTPGLQSTDTQYFGPGTRLTVL.

The chain combines TRBV11-2 with TRBJ1-1; TRBD1 matches 7 bases. The CDR3 is made up of 14 amino acids. Per germline, CDR1 SGHAT and CDR2 FQNNGV. J gave up 3 bases and V 8 bases, and 9 bases lay outside the gene matches. Written as DNA, the CDR3 is TGTGCCAGCCTAGCAGGGGGAATGGACACTGAAGCTTTCTTT. Its translation is CASLAGGMDTEAFF.

The chain couples TRBV11-2 to TRBJ1-2; a weak D match, TRBD1 (6 bases). Deletions cut 4 bases from V and 3 bases from J, with 12 bases between. This CDR3 has 14 amino acids. Germline V gene lookup returns CDR1 SGHAT and CDR2 FQNNGV. CDR3 nucleotide sequence: TGTGCCAGCAGCTCCCGGACAGCCTACTATGGCTACACCTTC. Residues: CASSSRTAYYGYTF.

This clone was detected only once. The chain is built from TRBV5-1 and TRBJ1-1, with D uncertain. This CDR3 comprises 15 residues. Trimming removed 0 bases at V and 7 bases at J, with 16 bases between. The germline V gene has CDR1 SGHRS and CDR2 YFSETQ. CDR3 coding DNA: TGCGCCAGCAGCTTGGAGGGCGGCCGGGAAAGTGAAGCTTTCTTT. This codes for CASSLEGGRESEAFF. The complete variable domain, with remaining parts taken from reference TRBV5-1 and TRBJ1-1, reads KAGVTQTPRYLIKTRGQQVTLSCSPISGHRSVSWYQQTPGQGLQFLFEYFSETQRNKGNFPGRFSGRQFSNSRSEMNVSTLELGDSALYLCASSLEGGRESEAFFGQGTRLTVV.

The chain has TRBV21-1 and TRBJ1-2; the D call in the table, TRBD1, was not verified against the DNA. TRBV21-1 is a pseudogene locus. The CDR3 spans 14 residues. The CDR3 loop is CASSKGHSLNGYTF. CDR3 nucleotides: TGTGCCAGCAGCAAGGGACACAGCCTCAATGGCTACACCTTC.

The chain recombines TRBV2 with TRBJ2-1, with 10 bases lining up with TRBD2. The CDR3 spans 15 residues. From germline, CDR1 is SNHLY and CDR2 FYNNEI. V shed 6 bases, J shed 4 bases, and the junction held 6 bases outside the gene matches. The CDR3 loop reads CASRELAGLYNEQFF. CDR3 nucleotides: TGTGCCAGCAGGGAACTAGCGGGGCTTTACAATGAGCAGTTCTTC. Based on the CDR3 plus reference TRBV2 and TRBJ2-1, the full variable domain is EPEVTQTPSHQVTQMGQEVILRCVPISNHLYFYWYRQILGQKVEFLVSFYNNEISEKSEIFDDQFSVERPDGSNFTLKIRSTKLEDSAMYFCASRELAGLYNEQFFGPGTRLTVL.

The chain employs TRBV7-9 and TRBJ2-5, with 7 bases lining up with TRBD2. Germline V gene lookup returns CDR1 SEHNR and CDR2 FQNEAQ (reference sequence). This CDR3 comprises 17 residues. V shed 5 bases, J shed 4 bases, and the junction held 16 bases outside the gene matches. The CDR3 protein is CASSPTQRDLGGETQYF. The CDR3 DNA reads as TGTGCCAGCAGCCCCACACAGCGGGACCTGGGCGGAGAGACCCAGTACTTC.

CDR3 amino acids: CASSLGTSGLYEQYF. The CDR3 region has the DNA TGCGCCAGCAGCTTGGGGACTAGCGGGCTATACGAGCAGTACTTC. The chain carries TRBV5-1 and TRBJ2-7, with 11 bases that match TRBD2. The ends lost 0 bases at V and 4 bases at J; junction bases unmatched: 3. Germline assignment: CDR1 SGHRS and CDR2 YFSETQ. This CDR3 contains 15 residues.

The V call is TRBV4-1, the J call TRBJ1-1, with D uncertain. V was clipped by 0 bases and J by 1 base, with 9 bases between them. CDR1 and CDR2 (germline): MGHRA, YSYEKL. This CDR3 has 15 amino acids. Here the CDR3 reads CASSQEGRKNTEAFF. In DNA form, the CDR3 reads TGCGCCAGCAGCCAAGAGGGGAGAAAGAACACTGAAGCTTTCTTT.

This clone appeared once. This chain links TRBV4-1 with TRBJ1-5; TRBD1 matches at 7 bases. V lost 6 bases to trimming and J lost 4 bases; unmatched junction nucleotides: 6. From germline, CDR1 is MGHRA and CDR2 YSYEKL. The CDR3 covers 14 residues. CDR3 sequence (DNA): TGCGCCAGCAGTCCTAGACAGGGAAATCAGCCCCAGCATTTT. Translating gives CASSPRQGNQPQHF.

This clone appeared a few times. The rearrangement links TRBV27 to TRBJ2-7; 16 bases map to TRBD2. Per the germline V gene, CDR1 is MNHEY and CDR2 is SMNVEV (reference sequence). After removal of 6 bases from V and 2 bases from J, the junction contained 10 bases not matched to a gene. This CDR3 has 18 residues. The CDR3 is CASSQRGTSGGAPYEQYF. In nucleotides, the CDR3 is TGTGCCAGCAGCCAAAGGGGGACTAGCGGGGGGGCACCCTACGAGCAGTACTTC.

The chain couples TRBV15 to TRBJ2-3; D gene unclear. The CDR3 is made up of 13 amino acids. The germline CDR1 and CDR2 sequences are LNHNV and YYDKDF (reference sequence). The germline V and J ends were trimmed by 0 bases and 7 bases, with 8 bases remaining between them. The CDR3 DNA reads TGTGCCACCAGCAGAGAATTACATCATACGCAGTATTTT. Translated: CATSRELHHTQYF.

This clone was observed a single time. This rearrangement joins TRBV4-1 to TRBJ2-5; 10 bases line up with TRBD1. The CDR3 runs 17 residues. CDR1 is MGHRA, CDR2 YSYEKL, per germline. Trimming took 2 bases from V and 1 from J; bases not matched to a gene: 7. DNA of the CDR3: TGCGCCAGCAGCCAAATATTCCGGGACAGGGGCCAAGAGACCCAGTACTTC. Encoded protein: CASSQIFRDRGQETQYF.

The chain has TRBV6-4 and TRBJ1-5; 11 positions match TRBD1. V shed 4 bases, J shed 2 bases, and the junction held 10 bases outside the gene matches. CDR1 and CDR2 from the germline V gene are MRHNA and SNTAGT. The CDR3 is 18 residues long. CDR3 in amino acids: CASSVLDRGRMGNQPQHF. The CDR3 DNA is TGTGCCAGCAGTGTCCTGGACAGGGGGCGTATGGGCAATCAGCCCCAGCATTTT.

V is TRBV4-2 and J is TRBJ2-3; D possibly corresponds to TRBD1 (6 bases). V gave up 1 base and J gave up 1 base, with 9 bases separating them. The CDR3 runs to 15 residues. CDR1 is LGHNA and CDR2 is YNFKEQ in the germline V gene. The CDR3 nucleotides are TGTGCCAGCAGCCAAGGCAACAGGGGCACAGATACGCAGTATTTT. It encodes CASSQGNRGTDTQYF.

This chain joins TRBV7-8 and TRBJ2-1; a weak D match, TRBD2 (6 bases). CDR3 length: 14 amino acids. V gave up 5 bases and J gave up 4 bases, with 12 bases separating them. CDR1 and CDR2 from the germline V gene are SGHVS and FQNEAQ. In DNA form, the CDR3 reads TGTGCCAGCAGCGCCCCGGGAGCATACAATGAGCAGTTCTTC. Its protein is CASSAPGAYNEQFF.

The rearrangement links TRBV2 to TRBJ2-1, with D perhaps matching TRBD2 (6 bases). Trimming pared 0 bases from V and 7 bases from J, leaving 10 bases between. Germline assignment: CDR1 SNHLY and CDR2 FYNNEI. The CDR3 has 14 amino acids. The CDR3 protein is CASSEARAGNEQFF. CDR3 coding DNA: TGTGCCAGCAGTGAAGCCCGGGCGGGGAATGAGCAGTTCTTC.

DNA for the CDR3: TGTGCCAGCAGCCCCCCCGGTAGAAACACCATATATTTT. Its protein is CASSPPGRNTIYF. The rearrangement uses TRBV6-5 and TRBJ1-3, with no clear D. CDR1 is MNHEY and CDR2 is SVGAGI in the germline V gene. There are 13 residues in the CDR3. The V end was cut by 6 bases, the J end by 5 bases, with 11 bases between.

V is TRBV5-1 and J is TRBJ2-7; TRBD1 agrees at 10 bases. Germline V gives CDR1 SGHRS, CDR2 YFSETQ. The CDR3 covers 13 residues. After removal of 4 bases from V and 5 bases from J, the junction contained 3 bases not matched to a gene. This CDR3 reads CASSKTGGDEQYF. The CDR3 nucleotides are TGCGCCAGCAGCAAGACAGGGGGCGACGAGCAGTACTTC.

The V and J genes are TRBV7-6 and TRBJ1-1; no clear D gene. Germline-derived CDR1 and CDR2 are SGHVS and FNYEAQ. The CDR3 spans 14 residues. V gave up 5 bases and J gave up 1 base, with 11 bases separating them. Here the CDR3 reads CASSLRAGNTEAFF. The CDR3 coding sequence is TGTGCCAGCAGCCTGAGGGCGGGGAACACTGAAGCTTTCTTT. The whole variable domain, filled in from reference TRBV7-6 and TRBJ1-1, reads GAGVSQSPRYKVTKRGQDVALRCDPISGHVSLYWYRQALGQGPEFLTYFNYEAQQDKSGLPNDRFSAERPEGSISTLTIQRTEQRDSAMYRCASSLRAGNTEAFFGQGTRLTVV.